A single sample is the source of the 13 T cell receptor beta chains below, sequenced in a study of blood T cell repertoires in COVID-19. Sequencing used immunoSEQ multiplex PCR; TCRdb keeps in-frame clones, though not all of them. In the table there are about 130,000 clones, roughly 81% of which are singletons. Sequencing was carried out using peripheral blood. All receptors derive from a human donor in a cohort sampled during active COVID-19.

This clone was seen just once. The chain combines TRBV19 with TRBJ2-7; possibly TRBD2 for D (6 bases). The CDR3 loop spans 13 amino acids. Per germline, CDR1 LNHDA and CDR2 SQIVND (reference sequence). The V end was cut by 2 bases, the J end by 6 bases, with 11 bases between. The CDR3 nucleotides are TGTGCCAGTAGTATACGGGGGTCCGCCGAGCAGTACTTC. Translation gives CASSIRGSAEQYF.

The rearrangement links TRBV21-1 to TRBJ1-2; no check of the table's D call, TRBD1, against the DNA was made. TRBV21-1 is tagged as a pseudogene. The CDR3 has 16 amino acids. CDR3 region: CASSSLRDRTNYGYTF. The CDR3 DNA is TGTGCCAGCAGCTCCCTCCGGGACAGGACTAACTATGGCTACACCTTC.

The chain's CDR3 is CASRDRPGGTLMNTEAFF. The CDR3 nucleotides read TGTGCCAGCCGGGACAGGCCAGGGGGAACCCTCATGAACACTGAAGCTTTCTTT. The chain combines TRBV19 with TRBJ1-1; 8 bases agree with TRBD1. This CDR3 is built from 18 residues. Germline CDR1 is LNHDA and CDR2 is SQIVND (reference sequence). The trim removed 9 bases at V and 0 bases at J, leaving 18 bases unmatched.

V gene TRBV11-3 combines with J gene TRBJ2-1; no clear D. V lost 1 base to trimming and J lost 0 bases, with 10 bases between them. The germline V gene has CDR1 SGHNT and CDR2 YENEEA. The CDR3 has 16 residues. CDR3 amino acids: CASSLGLSSSYNEQFF. CDR3 coding DNA: TGTGCCAGCAGCTTAGGTCTGTCGAGCTCCTACAATGAGCAGTTCTTC. Combining the CDR3 with reference TRBV11-3 and TRBJ2-1 gives the whole variable domain EAGVVQSPRYKIIEKKQPVAFWCNPISGHNTLYWYLQNLGQGPELLIRYENEEAVDDSQLPKDRFSAERLKGVDSTLKIQPAELGDSAVYLCASSLGLSSSYNEQFFGPGTRLTVL.

This rearrangement joins TRBV6-5 to TRBJ1-2; D call uncertain. V was pared by 5 bases and J by 4 bases, with 17 bases between. The CDR3 sequence is 15 residues long. Looked up from germline, CDR1 is MNHEY and CDR2 is SVGAGI. CDR3 sequence: CASSPAIAASYGYTF. CDR3 bases: TGTGCCAGCAGTCCAGCCATAGCAGCTAGCTATGGCTACACCTTC.

The rearrangement uses TRBV3-1 (or the pseudogene TRBV3-2) and TRBJ2-5; 9 nucleotides align to TRBD2. This CDR3 has 20 residues. The ends lost 3 bases at V and 2 bases at J; junction bases unmatched: 19. Germline V CDR1 and CDR2: LGHDT, YNNKEL (reference sequence). This CDR3 is CASSQGSQSPQRGDQETQYF. In DNA form, the CDR3 reads TGTGCCAGCAGCCAGGGTTCCCAATCACCTCAGCGGGGGGATCAAGAGACCCAGTACTTC.

Written as DNA, the CDR3 is TGTGCCAGCAGTTCCCAAGGACAGGTCAATGAGCAGTTCTTC. It yields the protein CASSSQGQVNEQFF. The chain uses TRBV6-5 and TRBJ2-1; the match to TRBD1 covers 7 bases. The CDR3 sequence is 14 residues long. Germline CDR1 MNHEY, CDR2 SVGAGI. V lost 4 bases, J lost 6 bases, and 6 bases stayed unmatched.

This clone came up once. The chain is built from TRBV6-6 and TRBJ1-2; no reliable D call. Germline lookup yields CDR1 MNHNY and CDR2 SVGAGI (reference sequence). The CDR3 has 12 amino acids. V lost 5 bases and J lost 11, with 15 bases in between. The CDR3 DNA is TGTGCCAGCAGTCGACACATGGGCCCTTACACCTTC. Translation gives CASSRHMGPYTF.

The rearrangement uses TRBV3-1 (or the pseudogene TRBV3-2) and TRBJ2-7; D call uncertain. From germline, CDR1 is LGHDT and CDR2 YNNKEL (reference sequence). This CDR3 region has 14 residues. Between the trimmed V and J ends, which lost 0 bases and 5 bases, there was a span of 11 bases. As DNA, the CDR3 is TGTGCCAGCAGCCAAGAAGGTCTAGTCCACGAGCAGTACTTC. Translating it yields CASSQEGLVHEQYF.

The chain joins TRBV5-4 to TRBJ1-3; TRBD1 aligns across 10 bases. CDR1 SGHNT and CDR2 YYREEE come from the germline V gene (reference sequence). V was clipped by 4 bases and J by 2 bases; unmatched bases: 6. The CDR3 consists of 16 residues. DNA of the CDR3: TGTGCCAGCAGCACACAGACAGGGGGCGCTGGAAACACCATATATTTT. Translating gives CASSTQTGGAGNTIYF.

The chain has TRBV4-1 and TRBJ1-2; 8 bases line up with TRBD1. CDR3 length: 16 amino acids. Unmatched junction bases numbered 12, after V lost 2 bases and J lost 7 bases. CDR1 is MGHRA and CDR2 is YSYEKL in the germline V gene. This CDR3 reads CASSQQRTGWIGGYTF. CDR3 nucleotides: TGCGCCAGCAGCCAACAAAGGACAGGGTGGATCGGTGGCTACACCTTC.

The rearrangement joins TRBV19 to TRBJ2-2, with D possibly TRBD2 on 5 matching bases. V was trimmed by 4 bases and J by 7 bases, leaving 10 bases between them. CDR3 length: 13 amino acids. Germline V gives CDR1 LNHDA, CDR2 SQIVND (reference sequence). The CDR3 DNA reads as TGTGCCAGTAGTAAGGCTAGCCTCGGGGAGCTGTTTTTT. It specifies CASSKASLGELFF.

The chain carries TRBV29-1 and TRBJ1-4; 8 positions agree with TRBD1. The CDR3 loop spans 13 amino acids. Germline V gives CDR1 SQVTM, CDR2 ANQGSEA. J gave up 7 bases and V 4 bases, and 5 bases lay outside the gene matches. The DNA of the CDR3 is TGCAGCGTTGGGAAACAGGGGGGTGAAAAACTGTTTTTT. It yields the protein CSVGKQGGEKLFF.